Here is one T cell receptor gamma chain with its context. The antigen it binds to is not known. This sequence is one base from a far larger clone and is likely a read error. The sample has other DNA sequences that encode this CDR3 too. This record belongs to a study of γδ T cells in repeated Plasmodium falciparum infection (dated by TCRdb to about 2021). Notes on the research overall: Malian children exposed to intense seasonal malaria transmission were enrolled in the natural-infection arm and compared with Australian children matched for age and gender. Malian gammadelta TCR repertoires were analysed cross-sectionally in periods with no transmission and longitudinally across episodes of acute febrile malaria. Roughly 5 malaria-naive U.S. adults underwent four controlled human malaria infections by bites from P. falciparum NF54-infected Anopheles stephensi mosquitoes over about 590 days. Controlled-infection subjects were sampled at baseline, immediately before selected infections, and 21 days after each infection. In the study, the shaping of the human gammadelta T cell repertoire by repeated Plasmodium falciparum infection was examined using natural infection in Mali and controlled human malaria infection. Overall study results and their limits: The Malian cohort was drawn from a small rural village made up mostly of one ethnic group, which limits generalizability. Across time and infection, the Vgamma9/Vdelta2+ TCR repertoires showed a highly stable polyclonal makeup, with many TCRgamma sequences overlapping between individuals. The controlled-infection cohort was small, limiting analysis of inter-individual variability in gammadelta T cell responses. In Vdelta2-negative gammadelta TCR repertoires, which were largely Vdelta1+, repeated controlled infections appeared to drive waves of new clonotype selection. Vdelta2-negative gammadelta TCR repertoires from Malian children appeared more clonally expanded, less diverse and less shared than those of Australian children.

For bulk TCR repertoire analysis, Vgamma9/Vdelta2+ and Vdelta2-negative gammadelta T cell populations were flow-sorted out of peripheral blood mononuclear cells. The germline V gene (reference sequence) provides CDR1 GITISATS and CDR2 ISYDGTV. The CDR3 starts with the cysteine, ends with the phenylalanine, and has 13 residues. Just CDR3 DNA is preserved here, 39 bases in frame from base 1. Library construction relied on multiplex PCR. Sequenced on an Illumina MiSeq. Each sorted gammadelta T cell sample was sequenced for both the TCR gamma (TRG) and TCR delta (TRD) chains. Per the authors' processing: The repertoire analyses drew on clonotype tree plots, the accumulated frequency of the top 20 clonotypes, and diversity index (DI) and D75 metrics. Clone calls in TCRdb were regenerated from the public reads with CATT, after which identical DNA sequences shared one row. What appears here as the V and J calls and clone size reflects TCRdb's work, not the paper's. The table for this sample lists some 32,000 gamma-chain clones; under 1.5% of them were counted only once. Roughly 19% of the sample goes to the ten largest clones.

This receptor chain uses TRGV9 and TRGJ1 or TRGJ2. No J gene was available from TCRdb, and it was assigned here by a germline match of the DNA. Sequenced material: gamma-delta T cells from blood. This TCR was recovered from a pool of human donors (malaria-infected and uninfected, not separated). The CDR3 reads CALWELKYYKKLF. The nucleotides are TGTGCCCTGTGGGAGCTAAAGTATTATAAGAAACTCTTT.